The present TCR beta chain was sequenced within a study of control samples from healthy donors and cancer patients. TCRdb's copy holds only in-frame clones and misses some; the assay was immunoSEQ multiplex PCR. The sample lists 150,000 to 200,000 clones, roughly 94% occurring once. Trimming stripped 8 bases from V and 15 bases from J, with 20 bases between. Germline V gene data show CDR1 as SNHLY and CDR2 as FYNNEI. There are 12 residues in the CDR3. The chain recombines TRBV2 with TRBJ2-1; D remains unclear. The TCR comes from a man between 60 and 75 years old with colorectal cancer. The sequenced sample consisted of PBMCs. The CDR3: CASGPLPRSPFF. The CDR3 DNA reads TGTGCCAGCGGTCCCCTTCCCAGGTCCCCGTTCTTC.